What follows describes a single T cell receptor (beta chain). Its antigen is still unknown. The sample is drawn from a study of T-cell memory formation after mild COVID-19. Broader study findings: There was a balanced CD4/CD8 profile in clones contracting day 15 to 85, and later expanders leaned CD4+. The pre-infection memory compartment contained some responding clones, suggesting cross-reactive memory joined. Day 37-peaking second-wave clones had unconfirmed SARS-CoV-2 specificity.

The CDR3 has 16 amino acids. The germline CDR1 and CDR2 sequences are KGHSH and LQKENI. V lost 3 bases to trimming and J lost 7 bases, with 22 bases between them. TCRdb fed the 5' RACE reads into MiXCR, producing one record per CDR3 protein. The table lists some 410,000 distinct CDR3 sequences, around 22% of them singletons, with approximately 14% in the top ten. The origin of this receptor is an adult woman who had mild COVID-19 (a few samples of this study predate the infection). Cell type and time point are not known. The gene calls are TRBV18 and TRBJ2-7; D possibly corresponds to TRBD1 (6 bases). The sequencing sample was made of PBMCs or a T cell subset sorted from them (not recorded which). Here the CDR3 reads CASSPTAGQPIVEQYF. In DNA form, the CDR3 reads TGTGCCAGCTCACCTACCGCCGGACAGCCCATCGTAGAGCAGTACTTC. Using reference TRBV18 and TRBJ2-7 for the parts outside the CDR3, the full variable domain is NAGVMQNPRHLVRRRGQEARLRCSPMKGHSHVYWYRQLPEEGLKFMVYLQKENIIDESGMPKERFSAEFPKEGPSILRIQQVVRGDSAAYFCASSPTAGQPIVEQYFGPGTRLTVT.